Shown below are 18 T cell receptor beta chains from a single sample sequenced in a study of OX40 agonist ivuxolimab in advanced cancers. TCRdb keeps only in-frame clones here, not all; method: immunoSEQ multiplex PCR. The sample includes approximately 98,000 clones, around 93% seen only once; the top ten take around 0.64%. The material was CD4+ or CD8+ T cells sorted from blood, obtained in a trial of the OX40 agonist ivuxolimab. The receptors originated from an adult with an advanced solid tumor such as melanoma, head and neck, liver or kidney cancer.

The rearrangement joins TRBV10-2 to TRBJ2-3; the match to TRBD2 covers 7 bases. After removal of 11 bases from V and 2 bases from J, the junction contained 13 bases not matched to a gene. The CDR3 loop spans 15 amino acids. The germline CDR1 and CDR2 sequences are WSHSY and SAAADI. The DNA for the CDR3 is TGCGCCTCTGGTGGCGGGGGTCTTACCACAGATACGCAGTATTTT. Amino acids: CASGGGGLTTDTQYF.

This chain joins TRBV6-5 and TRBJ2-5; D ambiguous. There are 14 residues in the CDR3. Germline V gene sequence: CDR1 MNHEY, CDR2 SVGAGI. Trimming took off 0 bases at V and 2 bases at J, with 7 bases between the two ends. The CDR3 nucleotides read TGTGCCAGCAGTTACTCGGAAGTGCAAGAGACCCAGTACTTC. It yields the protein CASSYSEVQETQYF.

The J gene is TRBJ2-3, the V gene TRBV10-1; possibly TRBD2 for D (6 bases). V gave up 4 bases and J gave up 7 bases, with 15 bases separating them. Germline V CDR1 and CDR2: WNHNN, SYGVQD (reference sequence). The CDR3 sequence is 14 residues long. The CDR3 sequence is CASSAAGRPYTQYF. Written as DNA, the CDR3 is TGCGCCAGCAGTGCGGCGGGGCGCCCTTATACGCAGTATTTT.

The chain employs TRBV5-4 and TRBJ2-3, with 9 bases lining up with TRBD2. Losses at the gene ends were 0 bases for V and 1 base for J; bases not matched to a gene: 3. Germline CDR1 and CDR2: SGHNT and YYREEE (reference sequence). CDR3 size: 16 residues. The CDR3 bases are TGTGCCAGCAGCTTGGGGGCTAGCGGGGGCACAGATACGCAGTATTTT. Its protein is CASSLGASGGTDTQYF.

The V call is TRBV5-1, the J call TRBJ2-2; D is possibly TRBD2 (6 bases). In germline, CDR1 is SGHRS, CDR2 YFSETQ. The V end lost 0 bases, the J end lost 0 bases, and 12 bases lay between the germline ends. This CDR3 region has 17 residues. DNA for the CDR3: TGCGCCAGCAGCTTGGGGGTTGGCGGGGCGAACACCGGGGAGCTGTTTTTT. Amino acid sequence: CASSLGVGGANTGELFF.

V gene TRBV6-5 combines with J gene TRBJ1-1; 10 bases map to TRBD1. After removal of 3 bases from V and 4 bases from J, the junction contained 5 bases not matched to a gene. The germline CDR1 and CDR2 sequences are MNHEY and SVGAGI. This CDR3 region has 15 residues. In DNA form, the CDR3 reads TGTGCCAGCAGTTATGACAGGGGGCAAAGCACTGAAGCTTTCTTT. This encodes CASSYDRGQSTEAFF.

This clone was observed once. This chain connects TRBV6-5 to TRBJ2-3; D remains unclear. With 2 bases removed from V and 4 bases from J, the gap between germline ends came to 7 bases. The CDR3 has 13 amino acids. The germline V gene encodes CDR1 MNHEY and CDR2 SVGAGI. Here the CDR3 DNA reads TGTGCCAGCAGTTACCCTCCGGCAGATACGCAGTATTTT. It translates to CASSYPPADTQYF.

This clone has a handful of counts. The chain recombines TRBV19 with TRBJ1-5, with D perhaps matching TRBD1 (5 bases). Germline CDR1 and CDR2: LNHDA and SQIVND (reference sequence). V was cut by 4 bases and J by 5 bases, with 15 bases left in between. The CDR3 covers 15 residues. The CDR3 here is CASSTTGHGDQPQHF. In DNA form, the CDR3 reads TGTGCCAGTAGTACCACAGGACACGGAGATCAGCCCCAGCATTTT.

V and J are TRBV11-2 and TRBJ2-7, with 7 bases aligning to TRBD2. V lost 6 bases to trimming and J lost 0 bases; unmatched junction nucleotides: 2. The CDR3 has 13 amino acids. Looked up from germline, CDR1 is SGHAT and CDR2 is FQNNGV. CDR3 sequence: CASSWDYSYEQYF. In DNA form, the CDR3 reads TGTGCCAGCAGTTGGGACTACTCCTACGAGCAGTACTTC. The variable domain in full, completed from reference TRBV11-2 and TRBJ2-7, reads EAGVAQSPRYKIIEKRQSVAFWCNPISGHATLYWYQQILGQGPKLLIQFQNNGVVDDSQLPKDRFSAERLKGVDSTLKIQPAKLEDSAVYLCASSWDYSYEQYFGPGTRLTVT.

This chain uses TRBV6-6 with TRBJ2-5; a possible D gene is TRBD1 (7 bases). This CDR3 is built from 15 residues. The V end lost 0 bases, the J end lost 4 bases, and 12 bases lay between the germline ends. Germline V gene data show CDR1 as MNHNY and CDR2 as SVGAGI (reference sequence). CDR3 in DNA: TGTGCCAGCAGTTACTCTCGACAGGGAGGAGAGACCCAGTACTTC. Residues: CASSYSRQGGETQYF.

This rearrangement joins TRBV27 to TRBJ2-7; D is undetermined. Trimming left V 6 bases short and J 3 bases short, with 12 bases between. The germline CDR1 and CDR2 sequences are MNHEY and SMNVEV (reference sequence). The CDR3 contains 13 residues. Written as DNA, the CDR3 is TGTGCCAGCAGCCGGGTCTTGGTCTACGAGCAGTACTTC. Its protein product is CASSRVLVYEQYF.

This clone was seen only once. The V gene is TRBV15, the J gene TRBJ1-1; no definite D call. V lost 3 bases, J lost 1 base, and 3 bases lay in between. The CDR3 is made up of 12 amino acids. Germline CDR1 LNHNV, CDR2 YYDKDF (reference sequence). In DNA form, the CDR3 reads TGTGCCACCAGCAGTTGGAACACTGAAGCTTTCTTT. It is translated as CATSSWNTEAFF.

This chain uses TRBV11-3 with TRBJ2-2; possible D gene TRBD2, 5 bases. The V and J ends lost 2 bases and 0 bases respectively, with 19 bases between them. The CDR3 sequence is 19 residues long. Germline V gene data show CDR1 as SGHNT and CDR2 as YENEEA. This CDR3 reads CASSLKIRRVFANTGELFF. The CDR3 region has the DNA TGTGCCAGCAGCTTAAAAATCAGGCGGGTATTCGCGAACACCGGGGAGCTGTTTTTT.

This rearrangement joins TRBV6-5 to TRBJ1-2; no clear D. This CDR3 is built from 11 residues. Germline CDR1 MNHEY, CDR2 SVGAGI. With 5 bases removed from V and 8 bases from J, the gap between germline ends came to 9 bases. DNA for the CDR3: TGTGCCAGCAGTGAGGCAGTCGGCTACACCTTC. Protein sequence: CASSEAVGYTF.

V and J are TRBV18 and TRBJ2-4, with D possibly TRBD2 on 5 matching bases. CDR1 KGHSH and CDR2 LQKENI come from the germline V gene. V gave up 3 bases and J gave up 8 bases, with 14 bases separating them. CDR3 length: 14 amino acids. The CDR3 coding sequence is TGTGCCAGCTCACCCTTAGCGCAATCGGACATTCAGTACTTC. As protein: CASSPLAQSDIQYF.

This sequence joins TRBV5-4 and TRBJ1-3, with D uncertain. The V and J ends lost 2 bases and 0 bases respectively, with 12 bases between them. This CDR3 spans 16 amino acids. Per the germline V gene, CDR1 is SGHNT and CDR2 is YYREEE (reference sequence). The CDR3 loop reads CASSFVGRDSGNTIYF. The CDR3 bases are TGTGCCAGCAGCTTCGTCGGCAGAGACTCTGGAAACACCATATATTTT.

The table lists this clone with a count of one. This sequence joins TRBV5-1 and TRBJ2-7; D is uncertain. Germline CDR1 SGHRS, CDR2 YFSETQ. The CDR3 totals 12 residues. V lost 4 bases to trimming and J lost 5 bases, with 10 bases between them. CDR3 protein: CASSPAFDEQYF. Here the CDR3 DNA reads TGCGCCAGCAGCCCCGCATTCGACGAGCAGTACTTC.

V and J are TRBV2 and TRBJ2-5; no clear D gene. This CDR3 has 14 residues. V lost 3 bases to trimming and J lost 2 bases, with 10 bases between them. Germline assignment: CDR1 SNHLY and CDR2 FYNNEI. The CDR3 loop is CASSDRAQQETQYF. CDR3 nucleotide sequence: TGTGCCAGCAGTGACAGAGCGCAACAAGAGACCCAGTACTTC.